This is a list of T cell receptor beta chains from one sample in a study of human T cells and chemical hapten exposure. TCRdb itself ran the RACE reads through MiXCR, one entry per CDR3 protein. The data show 380,000 or so distinct CDR3 sequences, approximately 5.1% seen once. Sequenced here: whole blood, sampled in connection with sensitization to the hapten diphenylcyclopropenone (DPC). The origin of the receptors is a woman in her forties or fifties with alopecia areata. Some clones in this sample may be carry-over from other donors' samples. Each CDR3 is given with its conserved first and last residue. D genes are given only for firm matches. Part of the rows lack a size; the others show once, few, many or a class for expanded clones.

TRBV11-2	TRBJ2-1	TRBD2	many	TGTGCCAGCAGCTTAGATAAAGGTCTAGCGGCCTACAATGAGCAGTTCTTC	CASSLDKGLAAYNEQFF
TRBV11-2	TRBJ2-5	-	many	TGTGCCAGCAGCTTAGCCCCCACCGGTATGGAGACCCAGTACTTC	CASSLAPTGMETQYF
TRBV13	TRBJ2-7	TRBD1	-	TGTGCCAGCAGCTATGCAGGGGGCGCCGGTAACGAGCAGTACTTC	CASSYAGGAGNEQYF
TRBV12-3/TRBV12-4	TRBJ1-1	-	many	TGTGCCAGCAGTTCCGACAGCCCCAACACTGAAGCTTTCTTT	CASSSDSPNTEAFF
TRBV6-4	TRBJ1-1	-	few	TGTGCCAGCAGTTCATGGAAACGGTTAATGAACACTGAAGCTTTCTTT	CASSSWKRLMNTEAFF
TRBV27	TRBJ1-2	TRBD1	many	TGTGCCAGCAGTTTCGTCCCGGACAGGGACTATGGCTACACCTTC	CASSFVPDRDYGYTF
TRBV2	TRBJ2-3	TRBD1	few	TGTGCCAGCCGGTACAGGGGGCCGGGGAATACGCAGTATTTT	CASRYRGPGNTQYF
TRBV5-6	TRBJ1-6	TRBD1	many	TGTGCCAGCAGCTTCGGGACAGGACTGGGTTCACCCCTCCACTTT	CASSFGTGLGSPLHF
TRBV10-3	TRBJ2-7	-	-	TGTGCCATCAGTGGGACGGGACAATCATCCTACGAGCAGTACTTC	CAISGTGQSSYEQYF
TRBV19	TRBJ2-7	-	many	TGTGCCAGTAGTATCGGACTCGGGGAGAGCTACGAGCAGTACTTC	CASSIGLGESYEQYF
TRBV9	TRBJ2-2	-	many	TGTGCCAGCAGCGCCCCAGGGACCGCCGGGGAGCTGTTTTTT	CASSAPGTAGELFF
TRBV7-6	TRBJ2-7	TRBD1	many	TGTGCCAGCAGCTTAGGGACAGGGGGGCACTACGAGCAGTACTTC	CASSLGTGGHYEQYF
TRBV5-6	TRBJ2-7	-	few	TGTGCCAGCACCGAACCCGGGAGTCCCTACGAGCAGTACTTC	CASTEPGSPYEQYF
TRBV20-1	TRBJ2-3	-	many	TGCAGTGCGACCGGGATGCGGTCCGATACGCAGTATTTT	CSATGMRSDTQYF
TRBV13	TRBJ2-4	TRBD2	many	TGTGCCAGCAGCTTAGGGGCCCTCGCGGGAGGAGTTCAGTACTTC	CASSLGALAGGVQYF
TRBV5-1	TRBJ2-7	-	many	TGCGCCAGCAGCTTGACAGGCGGTTTCGAGTACGAGCAGTACTTC	CASSLTGGFEYEQYF
TRBV12-3/TRBV12-4	TRBJ2-7	-	few	TGTGCCAGCAGGGAGAACTACGAGCAGTACTTC	CASRENYEQYF
TRBV2	TRBJ2-7	TRBD1	-	TGTGCCAGCAGTGAAAACAGGGGGCTTTACGAGCAGTACTTC	CASSENRGLYEQYF
TRBV9	TRBJ1-1	-	many	TGTGCCAGCAGCGAGGGGACAATAAGGAACACTGAAGCTTTCTTT	CASSEGTIRNTEAFF
TRBV7-8	TRBJ2-3	TRBD2	many	TGTGCCAGCACCGACCCCCTAGCGGGGGGGCCATTAAGAGATACGCAGTATTTT	CASTDPLAGGPLRDTQYF
TRBV12-3/TRBV12-4	TRBJ2-7	TRBD1	many	TGTGCCAGCAGAACCGCGACAGGGGTAAGCGAGCAGTACTTC	CASRTATGVSEQYF
TRBV6-5	TRBJ2-1	TRBD2	few	TGTGCCAGCAGCTTTACTAGCGGGAGGTCCAATGAGCAGTTCTTC	CASSFTSGRSNEQFF
TRBV6-2/TRBV6-3	TRBJ2-5	TRBD2	-	TGTGCCAGCAGTTACGTGACTAGCGGTCAAGAGACCCAGTACTTC	CASSYVTSGQETQYF
TRBV4-1	TRBJ2-1	-	-	TGCGCCAGCAGCCAATTCGCCCGTCGCCTAACACTCACCTACAATGAGCAGTTCTTC	CASSQFARRLTLTYNEQFF
TRBV15	TRBJ2-7	-	many	TGTGCCACCAGCAGAGAAGGGACGAGCTCCTACGAGCAGTACTTC	CATSREGTSSYEQYF
TRBV27	TRBJ2-7	-	few	TGTGCCAGCAGTTTAAACCGGCTGACAAAACCCTACGAGCAGTACTTC	CASSLNRLTKPYEQYF
TRBV6-1	TRBJ1-6	-	many	TGTGCCAGCAGAGAGACGACGGGATCACCCCTCCACTTT	CASRETTGSPLHF
TRBV5-1	TRBJ2-3	TRBD2	many	TGCGCCAGCAGCTCGGGACTAGCGGGAGGAACAAGCACAGATACGCAGTATTTT	CASSSGLAGGTSTDTQYF
TRBV4-1	TRBJ2-7	TRBD1	-	TGCGCCAGCAGCCAAGACAGACAGGGTGTCCTCTACGAGCAGTACTTC	CASSQDRQGVLYEQYF
TRBV12-3/TRBV12-4	TRBJ2-6	TRBD1	many	TGTGCCAGCAGCCCCGAGACAGGGGCCTCTGGGGCCAACGTCCTGACTTTC	CASSPETGASGANVLTF
TRBV6-5	TRBJ2-7	-	many	TGTGCCAGCTCCCAGGGAGGAGGACGGGAGCAGTACTTC	CASSQGGGREQYF
TRBV18	TRBJ2-3	-	many	TGTGCCAGCTCTCCTGACAGCACAGATACGCAGTATTTT	CASSPDSTDTQYF
TRBV5-4	TRBJ1-2	TRBD1	many	TGTGCCAGCAGCTTTACACAGGGGACTGGCTACACCTTC	CASSFTQGTGYTF
TRBV10-2	TRBJ2-7	TRBD2	-	TGCGCCAGCAGTGAGTCGGGCGGGAGGGCCTACGAGCAGTACTTC	CASSESGGRAYEQYF
TRBV29-1	TRBJ2-1	-	once	TGCAGCGTCCAAATAGGCAGCCTGCCTGAGCAGTTCTTC	CSVQIGSLPEQFF
TRBV20-1	TRBJ2-7	TRBD2	few	TGCAGTGCTACGATGGGGCGGGGTAGCGGGAGACTCGAGCAGTACTTC	CSATMGRGSGRLEQYF
TRBV4-3	TRBJ1-1	-	-	TGCGCCAGCAGCCAACAGGGGATGGGCAGCACTGAAGCTTTCTTT	CASSQQGMGSTEAFF
TRBV29-1	TRBJ1-1	-	-	TGCAGCGTTGAAGGTTGGGGGGCTGGGGGTACTGAAGCTTTCTTT	CSVEGWGAGGTEAFF
TRBV20-1	TRBJ1-1	TRBD1	many	TGCAGTGCTAGCGGGACAGGGGGCACTGAAGCTTTCTTT	CSASGTGGTEAFF
TRBV6-5	TRBJ1-6	-	many	TGTGCCAGCAGTCGGACAGCCAATTCACCCCTCCACTTT	CASSRTANSPLHF
TRBV12-3/TRBV12-4	TRBJ2-1	-	-	TGTGCCATCCGCTCCTACAATGAGCAGTTCTTC	CAIRSYNEQFF
TRBV6-2/TRBV6-3	TRBJ2-5	TRBD2	many	TGTGCCAGCAGTCCCTCCGAGGAGTGGGGGGGAGAGACCCAGTACTTC	CASSPSEEWGGETQYF
TRBV6-5	TRBJ1-2	-	many	TGTGCCAGCAGTCGACAATCTACTAACTATGGCTACACCTTC	CASSRQSTNYGYTF
TRBV20-1	TRBJ2-7	TRBD1	few	TGCAGTGCTAGCCCCTCAGGGGGCGCCCCCTACGAGCAGTACTTC	CSASPSGGAPYEQYF
TRBV20-1	TRBJ2-4	TRBD2	few	TGCAGTGCTAGAAAACTAGCGGAGGGGGACATTCAGTACTTC	CSARKLAEGDIQYF
TRBV6-5	TRBJ2-3	TRBD2	many	TGTGCCAGCAGTTTGGGACTAGCGAACACAGATACGCAGTATTTT	CASSLGLANTDTQYF
TRBV12-3/TRBV12-4	TRBJ2-3	TRBD1	many	TGTGCCAGCAGAGGGACAGGGTTCACAGATACGCAGTATTTT	CASRGTGFTDTQYF
TRBV7-9	TRBJ2-7	-	-	TGTGCCAGCAGCTTAGTAACGGGTATGAAGTACTTC	CASSLVTGMKYF
TRBV11-3	TRBJ2-2	-	many	TGTGCCAGCAGCTCTGATTCCGGGGAGCTGTTTTTT	CASSSDSGELFF
TRBV12-3/TRBV12-4	TRBJ1-1	-	few	TGTGCCAGCAGCTCTCCCGGCCCCCTGGGCGAGAACACTGAAGCTTTCTTT	CASSSPGPLGENTEAFF
TRBV3-1	TRBJ2-2	-	many	TGTGCCAGCGGGGCAACGAACACCGGGGAGCTGTTTTTT	CASGATNTGELFF
TRBV30	TRBJ1-5	-	-	TGTGCCTGGAGTCGGGAGGGGGATCAGCCCCAGCATTTT	CAWSREGDQPQHF
TRBV6-6	TRBJ1-3	TRBD1	-	TGTGCCAGCAGTTACTCGGCGGCAGGGGGAAGTCACACCATATATTTT	CASSYSAAGGSHTIYF